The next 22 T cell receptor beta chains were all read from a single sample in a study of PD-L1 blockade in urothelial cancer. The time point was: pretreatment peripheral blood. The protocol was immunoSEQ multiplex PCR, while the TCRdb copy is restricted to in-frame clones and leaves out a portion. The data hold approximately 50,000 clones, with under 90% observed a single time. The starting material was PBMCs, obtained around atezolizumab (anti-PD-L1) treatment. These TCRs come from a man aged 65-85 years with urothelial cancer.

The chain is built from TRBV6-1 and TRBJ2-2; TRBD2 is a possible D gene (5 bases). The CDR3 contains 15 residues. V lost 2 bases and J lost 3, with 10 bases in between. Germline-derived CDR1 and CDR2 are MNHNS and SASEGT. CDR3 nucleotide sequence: TGTGCCAGCAGTGAATACCGGGGATACACCGGGGAGCTGTTTTTT. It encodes CASSEYRGYTGELFF.

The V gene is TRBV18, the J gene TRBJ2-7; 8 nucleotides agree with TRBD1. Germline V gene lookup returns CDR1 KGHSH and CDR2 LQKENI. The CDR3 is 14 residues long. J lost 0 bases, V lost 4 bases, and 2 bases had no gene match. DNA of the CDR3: TGTGCCAGCTCACGGGACAGGACCTCCTACGAGCAGTACTTC. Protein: CASSRDRTSYEQYF.

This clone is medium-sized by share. The CDR3: CASSYSLGEAEAFF. CDR3 DNA: TGTGCCAGCAGTTACTCGCTGGGGGAGGCTGAAGCTTTCTTT. This chain uses TRBV6-5 with TRBJ1-1, with D possibly being TRBD1 (5 bases). The CDR3 extends over 14 amino acids. Germline V gives CDR1 MNHEY, CDR2 SVGAGI. V gave up 0 bases and J gave up 6 bases, with 11 bases separating them.

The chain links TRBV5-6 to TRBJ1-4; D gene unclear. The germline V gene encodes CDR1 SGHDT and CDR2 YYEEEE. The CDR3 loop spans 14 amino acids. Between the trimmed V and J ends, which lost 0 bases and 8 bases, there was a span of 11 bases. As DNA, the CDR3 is TGTGCCAGCAGCTTGGCAGTTTTGAGGGAAAAACTGTTTTTT. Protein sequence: CASSLAVLREKLFF.

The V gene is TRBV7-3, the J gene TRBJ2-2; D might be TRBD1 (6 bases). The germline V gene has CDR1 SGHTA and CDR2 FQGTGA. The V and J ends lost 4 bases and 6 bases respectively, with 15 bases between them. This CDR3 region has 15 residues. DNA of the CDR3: TGTGCCAGCAGCTCGACCGGGACATCCTCCGGGGAGCTGTTTTTT. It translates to CASSSTGTSSGELFF.

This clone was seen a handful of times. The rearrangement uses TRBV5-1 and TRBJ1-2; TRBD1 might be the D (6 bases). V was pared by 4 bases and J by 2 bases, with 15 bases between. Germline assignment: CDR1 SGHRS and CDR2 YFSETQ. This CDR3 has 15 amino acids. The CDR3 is CASSADRQGNYGYTF. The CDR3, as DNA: TGCGCCAGCAGCGCCGACAGGCAAGGGAACTATGGCTACACCTTC.

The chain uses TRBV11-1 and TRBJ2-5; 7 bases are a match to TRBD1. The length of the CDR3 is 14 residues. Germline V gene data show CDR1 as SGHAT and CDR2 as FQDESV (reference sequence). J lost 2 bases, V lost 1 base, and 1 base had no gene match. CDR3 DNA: TGTGCCAGCAGCTTAGACAGGGGTCAAGAGACCCAGTACTTC. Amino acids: CASSLDRGQETQYF.

The CDR3 loop reads CASSVTGTGANVLTF. CDR3 sequence (DNA): TGCGCCAGCAGCGTGACAGGGACCGGGGCCAACGTCCTGACTTTC. The rearrangement uses TRBV5-1 and TRBJ2-6; 7 bases fit TRBD1. Trimming removed 4 bases from V and 4 bases from J; junction bases left unmatched: 5. The CDR3 consists of 15 residues. Germline V lookup: CDR1 SGHRS, CDR2 YFSETQ.

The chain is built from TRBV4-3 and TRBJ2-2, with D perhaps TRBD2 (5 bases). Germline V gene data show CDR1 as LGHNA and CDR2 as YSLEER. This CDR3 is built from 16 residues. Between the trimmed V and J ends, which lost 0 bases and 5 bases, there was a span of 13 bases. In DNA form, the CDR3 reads TGCGCCAGCAGCCAAGATTCCCAAACGGGGACCGGGGAGCTGTTTTTT. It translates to CASSQDSQTGTGELFF.

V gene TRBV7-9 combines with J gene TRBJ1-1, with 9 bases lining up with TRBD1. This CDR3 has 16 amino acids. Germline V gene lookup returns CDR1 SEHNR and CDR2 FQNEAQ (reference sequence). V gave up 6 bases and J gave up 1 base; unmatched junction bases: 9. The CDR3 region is CASRGLGQGTNTEAFF. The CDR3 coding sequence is TGTGCCAGCAGGGGTCTGGGACAGGGAACGAACACTGAAGCTTTCTTT.

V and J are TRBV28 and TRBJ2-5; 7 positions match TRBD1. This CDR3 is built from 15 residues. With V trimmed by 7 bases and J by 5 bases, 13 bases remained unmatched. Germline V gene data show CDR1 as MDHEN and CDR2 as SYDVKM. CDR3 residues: CASIRYRGQRETQYF. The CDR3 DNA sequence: TGTGCCAGCATTCGATACAGGGGCCAGCGGGAGACCCAGTACTTC.

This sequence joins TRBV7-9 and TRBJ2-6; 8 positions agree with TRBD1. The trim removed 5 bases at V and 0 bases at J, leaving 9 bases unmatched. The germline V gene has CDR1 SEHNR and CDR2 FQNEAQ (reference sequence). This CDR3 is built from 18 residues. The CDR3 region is CASSPAGTGFSGANVLTF. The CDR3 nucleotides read TGTGCCAGCAGCCCAGCCGGGACAGGTTTCTCTGGGGCCAACGTCCTGACTTTC.

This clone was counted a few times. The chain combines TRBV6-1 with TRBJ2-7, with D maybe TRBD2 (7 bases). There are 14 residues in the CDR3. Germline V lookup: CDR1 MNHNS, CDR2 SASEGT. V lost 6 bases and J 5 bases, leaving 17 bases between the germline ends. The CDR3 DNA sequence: TGTGCCAGCAGCCCCAGTTGGGGGGGCAACGAGCAGTACTTC. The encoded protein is CASSPSWGGNEQYF.

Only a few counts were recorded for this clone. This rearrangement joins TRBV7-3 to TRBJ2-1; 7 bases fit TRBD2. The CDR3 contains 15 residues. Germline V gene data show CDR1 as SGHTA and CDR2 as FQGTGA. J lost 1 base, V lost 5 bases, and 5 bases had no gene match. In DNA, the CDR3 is TGTGCCAGCAGCCGGAGGACTAGTTCCTACAATGAGCAGTTCTTC. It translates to CASSRRTSSYNEQFF.

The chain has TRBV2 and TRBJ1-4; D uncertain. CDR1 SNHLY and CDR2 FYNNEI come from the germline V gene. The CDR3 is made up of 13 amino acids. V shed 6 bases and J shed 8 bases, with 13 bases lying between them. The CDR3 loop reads CASSPLAAEKLFF. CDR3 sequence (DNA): TGTGCCAGCAGCCCCTTGGCCGCCGAAAAACTGTTTTTT.

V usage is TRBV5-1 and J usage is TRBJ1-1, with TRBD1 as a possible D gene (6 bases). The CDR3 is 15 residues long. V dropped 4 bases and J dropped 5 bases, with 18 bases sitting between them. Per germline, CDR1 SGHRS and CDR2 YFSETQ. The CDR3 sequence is CASSANAGASTEAFF. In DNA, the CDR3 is TGCGCCAGCAGCGCTAATGCAGGGGCGTCGACTGAAGCTTTCTTT.

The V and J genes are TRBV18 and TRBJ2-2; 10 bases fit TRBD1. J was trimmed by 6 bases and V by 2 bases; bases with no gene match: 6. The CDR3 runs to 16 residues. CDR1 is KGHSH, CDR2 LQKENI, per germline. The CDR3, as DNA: TGTGCCAGCTCACCAACCGGGACAGGGGTGTCCGGGGAGCTGTTTTTT. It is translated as CASSPTGTGVSGELFF. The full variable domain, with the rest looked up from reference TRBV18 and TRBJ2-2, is NAGVMQNPRHLVRRRGQEARLRCSPMKGHSHVYWYRQLPEEGLKFMVYLQKENIIDESGMPKERFSAEFPKEGPSILRIQQVVRGDSAAYFCASSPTGTGVSGELFFGEGSRLTVL.

DNA for the CDR3: TGTGCCAGCAACAACCAGAGGCATGAAGAGACCCAGTACTTC. Translating gives CASNNQRHEETQYF. The chain is built from TRBV5-8 and TRBJ2-5; D unresolved. The CDR3 has 14 residues. Trimming removed 6 bases from V and 3 bases from J, with 15 bases in between. CDR1 is SGHTS, CDR2 YDEGEE, per germline.

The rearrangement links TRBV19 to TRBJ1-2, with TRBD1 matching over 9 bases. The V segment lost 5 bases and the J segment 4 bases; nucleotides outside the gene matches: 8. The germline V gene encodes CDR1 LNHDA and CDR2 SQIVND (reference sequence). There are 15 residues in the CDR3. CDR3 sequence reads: CASSPRDRATYGYTF. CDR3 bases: TGTGCCAGTAGTCCTCGGGACAGGGCGACCTATGGCTACACCTTC.

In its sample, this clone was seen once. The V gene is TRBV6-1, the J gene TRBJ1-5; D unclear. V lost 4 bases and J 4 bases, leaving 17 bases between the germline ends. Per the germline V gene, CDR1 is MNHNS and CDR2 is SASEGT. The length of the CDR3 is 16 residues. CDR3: CASSAKGRPNNQPQHF. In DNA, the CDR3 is TGTGCCAGCAGTGCTAAAGGGAGGCCGAATAATCAGCCCCAGCATTTT.

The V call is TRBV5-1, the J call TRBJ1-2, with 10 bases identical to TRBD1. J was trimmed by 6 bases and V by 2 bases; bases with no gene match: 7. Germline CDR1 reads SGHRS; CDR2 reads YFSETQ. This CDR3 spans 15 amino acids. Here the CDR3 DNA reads TGCGCCAGCAGCTTAGCCCCGGGACAGGGGAATGGCTACACCTTC. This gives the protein CASSLAPGQGNGYTF.

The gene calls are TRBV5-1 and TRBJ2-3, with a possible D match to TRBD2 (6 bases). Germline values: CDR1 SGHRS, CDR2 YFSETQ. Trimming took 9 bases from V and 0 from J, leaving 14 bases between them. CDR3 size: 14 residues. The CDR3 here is CATASGDSTDTQYF. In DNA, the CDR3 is TGCGCCACCGCCTCGGGGGATAGCACAGATACGCAGTATTTT.